This TCR beta chain was sequenced during a study of blood T cell repertoires in COVID-19. TCRdb's copy holds only in-frame clones and misses some; the assay was immunoSEQ multiplex PCR. Found here are tens of thousands of clones, about 86% of them singletons; the top ten hold about 12%. Germline loops: CDR1 MDHEN, CDR2 SYDVKM. V was cut by 6 bases and J by 8 bases, with 20 bases left in between. This CDR3 has 15 residues. Material for sequencing was peripheral blood. The sequence was obtained from a human donor in a cohort sampled during active COVID-19. J is TRBJ2-1 and V is TRBV28, with TRBD2 as a possible D gene (5 bases). In nucleotides, the CDR3 is TGTGCCAGCAGCCCAGGTGGGAGACAATGGGATGAGCAGTTCTTC. It yields the protein CASSPGGRQWDEQFF. The complete variable domain, with remaining parts taken from reference TRBV28 and TRBJ2-1, reads DVKVTQSSRYLVKRTGEKVFLECVQDMDHENMFWYRQDPGLGLRLIYFSYDVKMKEKGDIPEGYSVSREKKERFSLILESASTNQTSMYLCASSPGGRQWDEQFFGPGTRLTVL.